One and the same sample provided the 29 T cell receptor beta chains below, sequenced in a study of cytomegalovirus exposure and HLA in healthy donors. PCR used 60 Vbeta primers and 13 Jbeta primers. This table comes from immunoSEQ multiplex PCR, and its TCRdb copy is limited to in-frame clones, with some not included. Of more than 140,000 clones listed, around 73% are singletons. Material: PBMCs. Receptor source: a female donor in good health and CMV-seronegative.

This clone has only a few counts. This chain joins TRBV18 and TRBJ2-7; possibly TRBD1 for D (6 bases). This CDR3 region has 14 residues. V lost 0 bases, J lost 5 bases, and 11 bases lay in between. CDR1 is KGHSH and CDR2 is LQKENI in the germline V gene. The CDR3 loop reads CASSPPSGDHEQYF. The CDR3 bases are TGTGCCAGCTCACCACCGTCAGGGGACCACGAGCAGTACTTC.

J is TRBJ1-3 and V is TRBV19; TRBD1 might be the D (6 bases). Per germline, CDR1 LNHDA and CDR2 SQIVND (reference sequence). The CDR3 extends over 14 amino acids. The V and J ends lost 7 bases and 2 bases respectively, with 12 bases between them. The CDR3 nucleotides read TGTGCCAGTATAGCAGGGGCTGCTGGAAACACCATATATTTT. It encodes CASIAGAAGNTIYF.

CDR3 protein: CASRTGVGRGYTF. CDR3 nucleotide sequence: TGTGCCAGCAGGACAGGGGTCGGGCGTGGCTACACCTTC. The chain joins TRBV27 to TRBJ1-2; 8 bases are shared with TRBD1. CDR3 length equals 13 residues. V was clipped by 6 bases and J by 7 bases; unmatched bases: 7. Germline V gene sequence: CDR1 MNHEY, CDR2 SMNVEV (reference sequence).

In DNA, the CDR3 is TGTGCCAGCAGCCGGGGGGGGGCTTCGGGCACTGAAGCTTTCTTT. The encoded protein is CASSRGGASGTEAFF. The chain couples TRBV7-3 to TRBJ1-1; D might be TRBD1 (6 bases). The CDR3 is 15 amino acids. Germline lookup yields CDR1 SGHTA and CDR2 FQGTGA. V lost 5 bases, J lost 4 bases, and 17 bases lay in between.

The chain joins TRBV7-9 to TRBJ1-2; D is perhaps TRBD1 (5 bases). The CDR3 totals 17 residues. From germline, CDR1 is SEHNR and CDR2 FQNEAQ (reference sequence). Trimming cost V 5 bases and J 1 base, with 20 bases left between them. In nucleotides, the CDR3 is TGTGCCAGCAGCCCCCCGGGCGGGGGGTACCGTAACTATGGCTACACCTTC. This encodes CASSPPGGGYRNYGYTF.

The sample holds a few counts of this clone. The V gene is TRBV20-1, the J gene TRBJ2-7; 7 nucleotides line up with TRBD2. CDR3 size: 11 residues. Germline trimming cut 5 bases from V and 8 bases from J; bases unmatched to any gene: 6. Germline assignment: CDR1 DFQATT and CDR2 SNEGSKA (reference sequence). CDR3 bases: TGCAGTGCTGGAGCCGGGACTAAGCAGTACTTC. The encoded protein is CSAGAGTKQYF.

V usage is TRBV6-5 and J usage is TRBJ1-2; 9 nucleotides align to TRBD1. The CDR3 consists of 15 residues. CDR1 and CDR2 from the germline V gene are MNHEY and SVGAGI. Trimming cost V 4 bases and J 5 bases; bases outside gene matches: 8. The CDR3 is CASSSGQGGFYGYTF. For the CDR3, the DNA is TGTGCCAGCAGTTCGGGACAGGGTGGGTTTTATGGCTACACCTTC.

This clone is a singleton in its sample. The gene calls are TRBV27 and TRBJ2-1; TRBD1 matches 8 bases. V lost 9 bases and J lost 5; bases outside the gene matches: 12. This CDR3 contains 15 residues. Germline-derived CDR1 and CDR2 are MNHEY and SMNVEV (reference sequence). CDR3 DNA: TGTGCCAGTCGACAGGGGACGAACACTGACAATGAGCAGTTCTTC. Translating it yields CASRQGTNTDNEQFF.

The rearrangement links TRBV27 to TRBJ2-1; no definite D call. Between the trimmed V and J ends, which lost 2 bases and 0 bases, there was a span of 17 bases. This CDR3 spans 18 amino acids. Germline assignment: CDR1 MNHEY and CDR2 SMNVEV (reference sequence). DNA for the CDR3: TGTGCCAGCAGTTTAACCCCTCCCGGTCCTAGCTCCTACAATGAGCAGTTCTTC. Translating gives CASSLTPPGPSSYNEQFF.

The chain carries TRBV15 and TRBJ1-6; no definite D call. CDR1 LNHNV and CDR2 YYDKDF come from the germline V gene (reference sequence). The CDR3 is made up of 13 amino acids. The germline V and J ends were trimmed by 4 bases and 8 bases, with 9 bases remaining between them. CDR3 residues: CATSIGGDSPLHF. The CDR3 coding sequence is TGTGCCACCAGCATAGGCGGAGATTCACCCCTCCACTTT.

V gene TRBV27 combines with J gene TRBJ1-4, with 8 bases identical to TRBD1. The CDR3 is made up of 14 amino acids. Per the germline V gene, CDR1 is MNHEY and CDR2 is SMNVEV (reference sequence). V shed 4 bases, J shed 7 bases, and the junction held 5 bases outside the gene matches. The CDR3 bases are TGTGCCAGCAGTTGGACAGGGCGGGGTGAAAAACTGTTTTTT. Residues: CASSWTGRGEKLFF.

CDR3 region: CASSQVESRGEQYF. CDR3 nucleotide sequence: TGCGCCAGCAGCCAAGTGGAGTCGCGCGGCGAGCAGTACTTC. The rearrangement links TRBV4-1 to TRBJ2-7; D is ambiguous. Germline CDR1 MGHRA, CDR2 YSYEKL. The CDR3 has 14 amino acids. V lost 1 base to trimming and J lost 6 bases, with 13 bases between them.

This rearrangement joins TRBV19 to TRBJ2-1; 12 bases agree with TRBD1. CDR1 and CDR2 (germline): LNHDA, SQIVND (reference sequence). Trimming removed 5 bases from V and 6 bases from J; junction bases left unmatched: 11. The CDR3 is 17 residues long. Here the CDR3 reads CASSYPQGQGARNEQFF. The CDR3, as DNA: TGTGCCAGTAGTTACCCCCAGGGACAGGGGGCGCGCAATGAGCAGTTCTTC.

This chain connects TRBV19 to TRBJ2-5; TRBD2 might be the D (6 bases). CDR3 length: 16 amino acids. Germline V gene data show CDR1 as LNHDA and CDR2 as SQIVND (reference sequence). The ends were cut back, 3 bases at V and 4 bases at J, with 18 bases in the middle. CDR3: CASSIQGTRGSETQYF. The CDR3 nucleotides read TGTGCCAGTAGTATCCAAGGGACCCGGGGGTCAGAGACCCAGTACTTC.

CDR3 region: CASSEVVRHNEQFF. The CDR3 DNA follows: TGTGCCAGCAGTGAAGTCGTCAGGCACAATGAGCAGTTCTTC. The chain carries TRBV2 and TRBJ2-1; unclear D gene. Trimming stripped 1 base from V and 5 bases from J, with 9 bases between. Germline CDR1 and CDR2: SNHLY and FYNNEI. The CDR3 totals 14 residues.

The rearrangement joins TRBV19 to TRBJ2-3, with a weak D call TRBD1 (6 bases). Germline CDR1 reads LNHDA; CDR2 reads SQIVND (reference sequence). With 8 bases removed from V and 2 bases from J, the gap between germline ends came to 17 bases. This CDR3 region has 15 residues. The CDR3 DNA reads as TGTGCCAGTGATATGACAGGACATCCCACAGATACGCAGTATTTT. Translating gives CASDMTGHPTDTQYF. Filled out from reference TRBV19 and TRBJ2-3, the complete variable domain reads DGGITQSPKYLFRKEGQNVTLSCEQNLNHDAMYWYRQDPGQGLRLIYYSQIVNDFQKGDIAEGYSVSREKKESFPLTVTSAQKNPTAFYLCASDMTGHPTDTQYFGPGTRLTVL.

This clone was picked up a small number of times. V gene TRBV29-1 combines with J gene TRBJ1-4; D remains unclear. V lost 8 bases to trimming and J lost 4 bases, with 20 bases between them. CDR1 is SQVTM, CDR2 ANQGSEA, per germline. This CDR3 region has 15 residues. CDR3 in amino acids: CSLVSLSRFNEKLFF. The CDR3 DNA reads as TGCAGCCTTGTGTCTTTATCCAGATTTAATGAAAAACTGTTTTTT.

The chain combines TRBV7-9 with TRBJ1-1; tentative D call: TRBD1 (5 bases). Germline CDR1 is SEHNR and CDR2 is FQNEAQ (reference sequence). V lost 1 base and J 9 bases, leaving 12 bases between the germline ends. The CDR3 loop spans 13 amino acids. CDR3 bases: TGTGCCAGCAGCTTAGGGGGCACAGCCCAAGCTTTCTTT. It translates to CASSLGGTAQAFF.

The CDR3 bases are TGTGCCAGCAGTTACGAAGGACAGGGGGTAAGGGAGCAGTACTTC. Translated: CASSYEGQGVREQYF. This sequence joins TRBV6-6 and TRBJ2-7; TRBD1 aligns across 10 bases. The CDR3 has 15 residues. Germline V gene data show CDR1 as MNHNY and CDR2 as SVGAGI (reference sequence). V lost 2 bases and J lost 7; bases outside the gene matches: 8.

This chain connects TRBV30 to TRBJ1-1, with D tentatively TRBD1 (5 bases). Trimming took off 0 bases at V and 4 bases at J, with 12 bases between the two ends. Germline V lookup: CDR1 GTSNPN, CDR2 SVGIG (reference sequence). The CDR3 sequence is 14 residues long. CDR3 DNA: TGTGCCTGGAGTGTACCGGGCAGGGCCACTGAAGCTTTCTTT. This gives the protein CAWSVPGRATEAFF.

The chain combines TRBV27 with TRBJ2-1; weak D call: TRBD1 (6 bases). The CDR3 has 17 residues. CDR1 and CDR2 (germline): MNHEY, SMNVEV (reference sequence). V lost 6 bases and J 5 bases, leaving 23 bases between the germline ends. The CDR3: CASSFLVDSPLDNEQFF. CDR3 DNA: TGTGCCAGCAGCTTCTTAGTGGACAGTCCACTGGACAATGAGCAGTTCTTC.

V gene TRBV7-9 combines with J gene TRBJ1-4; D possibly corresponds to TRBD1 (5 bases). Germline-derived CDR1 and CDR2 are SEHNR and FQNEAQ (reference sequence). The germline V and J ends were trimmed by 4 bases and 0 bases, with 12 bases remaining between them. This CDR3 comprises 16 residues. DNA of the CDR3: TGTGCCAGCAGCTCGAACCGGGGGGCAACTAATGAAAAACTGTTTTTT. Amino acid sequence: CASSSNRGATNEKLFF.

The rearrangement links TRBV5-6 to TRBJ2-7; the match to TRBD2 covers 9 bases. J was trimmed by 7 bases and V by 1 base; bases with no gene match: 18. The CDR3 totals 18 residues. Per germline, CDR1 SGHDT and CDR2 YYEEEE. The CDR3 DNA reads TGTGCCAGCAGCTTGCGGGCGGGGGGGGCTAGCGGGGTGGATGAGCAGTACTTC. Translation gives CASSLRAGGASGVDEQYF.

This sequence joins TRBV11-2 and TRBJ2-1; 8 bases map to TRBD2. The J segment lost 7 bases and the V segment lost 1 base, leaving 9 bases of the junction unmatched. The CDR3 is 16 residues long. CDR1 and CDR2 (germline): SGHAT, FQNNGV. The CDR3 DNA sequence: TGTGCCAGCAGCTTAGGGGGGCGGGGGGCCGGGAATGAGCAGTTCTTC. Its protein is CASSLGGRGAGNEQFF.

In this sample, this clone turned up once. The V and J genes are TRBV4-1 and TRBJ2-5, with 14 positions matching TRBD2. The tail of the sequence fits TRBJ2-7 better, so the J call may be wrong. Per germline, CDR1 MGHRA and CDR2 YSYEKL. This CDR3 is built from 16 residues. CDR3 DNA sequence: TGCGCCAGCAGCACCCGACTAGCGGGAGGGACCTACGAGCAGTACTTC. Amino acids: CASSTRLAGGTYEQYF.

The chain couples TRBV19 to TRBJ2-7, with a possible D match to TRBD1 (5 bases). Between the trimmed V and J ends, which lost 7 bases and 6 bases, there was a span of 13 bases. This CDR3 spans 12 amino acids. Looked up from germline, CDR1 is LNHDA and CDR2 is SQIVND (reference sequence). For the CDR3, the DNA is TGTGCCAGTATGGACACCCATCGCGAGCAGTACTTC. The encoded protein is CASMDTHREQYF.

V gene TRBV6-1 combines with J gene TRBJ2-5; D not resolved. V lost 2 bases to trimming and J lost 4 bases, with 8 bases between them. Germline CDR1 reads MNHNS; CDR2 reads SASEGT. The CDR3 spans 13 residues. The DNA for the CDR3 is TGTGCCAGCAGTGAAAACACCCGAGAGACCCAGTACTTC. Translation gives CASSENTRETQYF.

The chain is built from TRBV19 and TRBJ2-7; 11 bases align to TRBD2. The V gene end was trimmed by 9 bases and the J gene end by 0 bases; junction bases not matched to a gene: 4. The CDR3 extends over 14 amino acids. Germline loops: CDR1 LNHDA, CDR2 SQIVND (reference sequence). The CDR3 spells CASKTSGSSYEQYF. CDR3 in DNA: TGTGCCAGCAAAACTAGCGGGAGCTCCTACGAGCAGTACTTC.

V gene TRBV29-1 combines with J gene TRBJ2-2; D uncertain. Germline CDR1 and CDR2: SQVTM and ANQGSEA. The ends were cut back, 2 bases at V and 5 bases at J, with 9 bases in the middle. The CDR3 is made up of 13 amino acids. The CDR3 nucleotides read TGCAGCGTTGAATGGAGTCAGACCGGGGAGCTGTTTTTT. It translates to CSVEWSQTGELFF.